The clone carrying this TCR beta chain has a handful of counts. Its specificity is not known. Produced via immunoSEQ multiplex PCR; TCRdb's table is partial and in-frame only. The sample carries about 100,000 clones, around 80% recorded once. The entry originates in a study of OX40 agonist ivuxolimab in advanced cancers. Study-wide results and limits: Near-lowest levels of clonal expansion characterized partial responders at 0.1-3.0 mg/kg.

The CDR3 has 13 amino acids. Germline values: CDR1 LNHDA, CDR2 SQIVND (reference sequence). Trimming took 5 bases from V and 4 from J, leaving 11 bases between them. The chain uses TRBV19 and TRBJ1-2, with D uncertain. This material consisted of CD4+ or CD8+ T cells sorted from blood, taken in a trial of the OX40 agonist ivuxolimab. This TCR came from an adult with an advanced solid tumor such as melanoma, head and neck, liver or kidney cancer. CDR3 nucleotides: TGTGCCAGTAGTGTCGGACGGACCTATGGCTACACCTTC. It translates to CASSVGRTYGYTF.